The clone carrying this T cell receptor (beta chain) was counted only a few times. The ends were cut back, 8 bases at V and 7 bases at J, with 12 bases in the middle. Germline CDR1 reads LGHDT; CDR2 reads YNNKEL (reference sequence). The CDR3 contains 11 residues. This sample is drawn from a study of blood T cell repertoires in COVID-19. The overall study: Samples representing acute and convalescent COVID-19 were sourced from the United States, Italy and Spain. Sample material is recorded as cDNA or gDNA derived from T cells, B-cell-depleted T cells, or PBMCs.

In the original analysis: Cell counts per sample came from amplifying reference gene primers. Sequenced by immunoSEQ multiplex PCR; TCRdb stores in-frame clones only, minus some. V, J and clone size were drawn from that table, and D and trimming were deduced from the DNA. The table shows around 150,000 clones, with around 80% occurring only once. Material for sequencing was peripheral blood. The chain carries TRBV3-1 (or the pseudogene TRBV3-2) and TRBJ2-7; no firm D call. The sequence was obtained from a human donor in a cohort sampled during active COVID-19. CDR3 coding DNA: TGTGCCAGCGGAGACGGATGGGAGCAGTACTTC. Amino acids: CASGDGWEQYF.